The source of this TCR beta chain is a study of T cell responses to AZD1222 COVID-19 vaccine. Study overall: Second doses that came at about 4 or about 12 weeks were put together.

Note on this clone: What it binds is unknown.

Overall study findings and caveats: Across spike, vaccine-associated CD4 TCRs were found, dominant at 160-218 and 743-854. Reportedly, nearly half of unique spike TCRs recognized epitopes outside B.1.351/B.1.1.7 mutations. Repertoires in all cases were sampled only once the peak T cell response had passed.

Method: immunoSEQ multiplex PCR; TCRdb's copy keeps in-frame clones and lacks some. The sample contains 100,000 to 150,000 clones, roughly nine tenths of which appear only once. The receptor was isolated from an adult in good health. The source material was peripheral blood, sampled on day 0 of AZD1222 vaccination.

CDR3 amino acids: CASSEAGLNTEAFF. DNA for the CDR3: TGTGCCAGCTCCGAAGCGGGGTTGAACACTGAAGCTTTCTTT. The chain couples TRBV18 to TRBJ1-1, with D hard to call. The V gene lost 6 bases and the J gene lost 0 bases, with 11 bases spanning the gap. The CDR3 spans 14 residues. Germline-derived CDR1 and CDR2 are KGHSH and LQKENI.